This TCR beta chain is drawn from a study of blood T cell repertoires in COVID-19. Across the study: Whether acute or convalescent, the COVID-19 samples came from the United States, Italy and Spain. PBMCs, B-cell-depleted T cells, or T cells were the source of the cDNA or gDNA that made up the material.

Germline V gene lookup returns CDR1 SNHLY and CDR2 FYNNEI. After removal of 5 bases from V and 3 bases from J, the junction contained 13 bases not matched to a gene. The CDR3 is 17 amino acids. This clone was seen only once. In the original analysis: Estimated nucleated cell counts came from reference gene primer amplification. Libraries were prepared by immunoSEQ multiplex PCR; TCRdb keeps only in-frame clonotypes and omits some of them. The V and J calls and clone size were taken over from that table, and D and trimming were inferred from the DNA. The table shows approximately 190,000 clones, with about 82% occurring only once.

Sequencing was done on a sample of peripheral blood. V and J are TRBV2 and TRBJ2-1; 7 positions agree with TRBD2. The sequence derives from a woman aged 25 to 45 with acute or convalescent COVID-19. The CDR3 spells CASSPLGGNTFYNEQFF. The DNA of the CDR3 is TGTGCCAGCAGTCCCCTGGGGGGGAACACCTTCTACAATGAGCAGTTCTTC.